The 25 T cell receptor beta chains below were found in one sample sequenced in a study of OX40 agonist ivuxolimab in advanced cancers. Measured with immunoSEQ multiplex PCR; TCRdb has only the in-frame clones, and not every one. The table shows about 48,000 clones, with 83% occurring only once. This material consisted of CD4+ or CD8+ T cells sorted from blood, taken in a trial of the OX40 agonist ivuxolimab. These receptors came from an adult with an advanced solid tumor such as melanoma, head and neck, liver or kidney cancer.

CDR3 amino acids: CASSPGADFYNSPLHF. In DNA form, the CDR3 reads TGCGCCAGCAGCCCGGGGGCAGACTTCTATAATTCACCCCTCCACTTT. The J gene is TRBJ1-6, the V gene TRBV5-1, with D tentatively TRBD1 (6 bases). V lost 4 bases to trimming and J lost 3 bases, with 14 bases between them. The CDR3 is made up of 16 amino acids. Germline V CDR1 and CDR2: SGHRS, YFSETQ.

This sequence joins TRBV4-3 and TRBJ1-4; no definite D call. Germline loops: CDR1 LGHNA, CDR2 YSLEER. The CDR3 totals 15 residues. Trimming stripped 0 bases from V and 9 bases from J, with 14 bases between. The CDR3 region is CASSQDFAPRQKLFF. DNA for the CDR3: TGCGCCAGCAGCCAAGATTTTGCCCCTCGCCAAAAACTGTTTTTT.

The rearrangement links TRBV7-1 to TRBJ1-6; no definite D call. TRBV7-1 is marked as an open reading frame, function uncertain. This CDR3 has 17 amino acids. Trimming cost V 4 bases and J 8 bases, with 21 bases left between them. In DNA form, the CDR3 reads TGTGCCAGCAGCTTAGTGGCCAGGATAACTGGGGATTCACCCCTCCACTTT. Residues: CASSLVARITGDSPLHF.

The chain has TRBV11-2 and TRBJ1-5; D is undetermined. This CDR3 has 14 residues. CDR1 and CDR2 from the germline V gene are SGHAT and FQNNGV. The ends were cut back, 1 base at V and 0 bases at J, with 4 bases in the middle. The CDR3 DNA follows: TGTGCCAGCAGCTTAGCTGGTAGCAATCAGCCCCAGCATTTT. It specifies CASSLAGSNQPQHF.

DNA for the CDR3: TGCAGTGCCCGACAGAACACTGAAGCTTTCTTT. It specifies CSARQNTEAFF. The V gene is TRBV20-1, the J gene TRBJ1-1; D gene ambiguous. Germline CDR1 reads DFQATT; CDR2 reads SNEGSKA (reference sequence). CDR3 length equals 11 residues. Trimming pared 6 bases from V and 1 base from J, leaving 6 bases between.

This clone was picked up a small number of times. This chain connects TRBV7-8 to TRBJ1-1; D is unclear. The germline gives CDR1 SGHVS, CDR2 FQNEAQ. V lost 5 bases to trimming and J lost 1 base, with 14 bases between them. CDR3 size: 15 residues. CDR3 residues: CASSPHPDPNTEAFF. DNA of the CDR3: TGTGCCAGCAGCCCACACCCCGATCCGAACACTGAAGCTTTCTTT. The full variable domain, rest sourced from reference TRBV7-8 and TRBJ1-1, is GAGVSQSPRYKVAKRGQDVALRCDPISGHVSLFWYQQALGQGPEFLTYFQNEAQLDKSGLPSDRFFAERPEGSVSTLKIQRTQQEDSAVYLCASSPHPDPNTEAFFGQGTRLTVV.

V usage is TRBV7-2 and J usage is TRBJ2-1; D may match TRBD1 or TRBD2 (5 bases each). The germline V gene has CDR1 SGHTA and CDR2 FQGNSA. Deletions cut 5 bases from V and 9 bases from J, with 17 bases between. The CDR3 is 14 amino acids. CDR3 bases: TGTGCCAGCAGCCCGGGACCTGACTTCCGTGAGCAGTTCTTC. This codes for CASSPGPDFREQFF.

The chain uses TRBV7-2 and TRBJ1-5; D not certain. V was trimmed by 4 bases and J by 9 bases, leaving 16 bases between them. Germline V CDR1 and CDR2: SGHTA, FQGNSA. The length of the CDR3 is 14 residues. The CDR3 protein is CASSSGILPGPQHF. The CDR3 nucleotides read TGTGCCAGCAGCTCTGGGATCTTGCCGGGGCCCCAGCATTTT.

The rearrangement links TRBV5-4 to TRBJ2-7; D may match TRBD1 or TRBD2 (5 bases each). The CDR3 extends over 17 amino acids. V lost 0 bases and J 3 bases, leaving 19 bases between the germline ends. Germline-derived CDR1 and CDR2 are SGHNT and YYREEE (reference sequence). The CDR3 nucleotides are TGTGCCAGCAGCTTGGCCCCACCCCGGGACCCCCGCTACGAGCAGTACTTC. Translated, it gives CASSLAPPRDPRYEQYF. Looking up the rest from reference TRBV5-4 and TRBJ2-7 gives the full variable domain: ETGVTQSPTHLIKTRGQQVTLRCSSQSGHNTVSWYQQALGQGPQFIFQYYREEENGRGNFPPRFSGLQFPNYSSELNVNALELDDSALYLCASSLAPPRDPRYEQYFGPGTRLTVT.

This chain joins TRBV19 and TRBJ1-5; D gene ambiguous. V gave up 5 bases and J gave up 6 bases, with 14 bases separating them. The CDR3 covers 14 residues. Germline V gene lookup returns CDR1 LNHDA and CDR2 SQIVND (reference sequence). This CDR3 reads CASSFPDRPQPQHF. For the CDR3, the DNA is TGTGCCAGTAGTTTTCCAGACCGCCCTCAGCCCCAGCATTTT.

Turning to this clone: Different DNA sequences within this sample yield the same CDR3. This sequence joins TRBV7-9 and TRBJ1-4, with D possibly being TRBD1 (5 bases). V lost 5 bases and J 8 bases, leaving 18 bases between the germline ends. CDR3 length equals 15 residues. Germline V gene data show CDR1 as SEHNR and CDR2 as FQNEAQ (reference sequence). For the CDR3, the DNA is TGTGCCAGCAGCCCCCAGACGGGGGTCGGAGAAAAACTGTTTTTT. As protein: CASSPQTGVGEKLFF.

This CDR3 reads CASSDRQTPTQYF. CDR3 nucleotides: TGTGCCAGCAGTGATCGGCAGACCCCTACCCAGTACTTC. The chain couples TRBV6-1 to TRBJ2-5; D not certain. CDR1 and CDR2 (germline): MNHNS, SASEGT. Trimming removed 3 bases from V and 8 bases from J, with 13 bases in between. This CDR3 has 13 amino acids.

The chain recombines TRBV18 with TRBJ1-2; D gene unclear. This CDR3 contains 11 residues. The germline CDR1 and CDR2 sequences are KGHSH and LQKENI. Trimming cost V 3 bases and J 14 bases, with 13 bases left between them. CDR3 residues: CASSPGQLGTF. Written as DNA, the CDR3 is TGTGCCAGCTCACCCGGGCAGTTAGGTACCTTC. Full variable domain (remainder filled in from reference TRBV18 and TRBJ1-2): NAGVMQNPRHLVRRRGQEARLRCSPMKGHSHVYWYRQLPEEGLKFMVYLQKENIIDESGMPKERFSAEFPKEGPSILRIQQVVRGDSAAYFCASSPGQLGTFGSGTRLTVV.

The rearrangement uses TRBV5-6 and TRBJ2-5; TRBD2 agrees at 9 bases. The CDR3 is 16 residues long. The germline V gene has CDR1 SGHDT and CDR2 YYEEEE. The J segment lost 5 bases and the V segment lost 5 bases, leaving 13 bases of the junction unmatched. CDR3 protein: CASSPMWRGGRETQYF. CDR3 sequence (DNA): TGTGCCAGCAGTCCTATGTGGCGGGGGGGCCGTGAGACCCAGTACTTC.

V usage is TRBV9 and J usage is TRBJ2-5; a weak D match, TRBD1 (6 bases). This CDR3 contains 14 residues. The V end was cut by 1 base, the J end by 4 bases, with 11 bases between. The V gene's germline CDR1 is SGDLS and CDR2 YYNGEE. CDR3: CASSVSRGPETQYF. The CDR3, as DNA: TGTGCCAGCAGCGTATCCAGGGGACCAGAGACCCAGTACTTC.

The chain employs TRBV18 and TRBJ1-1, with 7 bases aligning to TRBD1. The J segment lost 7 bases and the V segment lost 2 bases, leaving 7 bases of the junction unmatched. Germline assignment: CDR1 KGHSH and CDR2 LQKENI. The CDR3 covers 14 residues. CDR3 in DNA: TGTGCCAGCTCACCATTACGGGACAGCATTGAAGCTTTCTTT. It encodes CASSPLRDSIEAFF.

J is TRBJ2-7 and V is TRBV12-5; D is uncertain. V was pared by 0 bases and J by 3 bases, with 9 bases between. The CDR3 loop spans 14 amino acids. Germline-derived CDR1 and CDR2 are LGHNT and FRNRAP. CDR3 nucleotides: TGTGCTAGTGGTTTGGTGGGTCTCTTCTACGAGCAGTACTTC. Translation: CASGLVGLFYEQYF.

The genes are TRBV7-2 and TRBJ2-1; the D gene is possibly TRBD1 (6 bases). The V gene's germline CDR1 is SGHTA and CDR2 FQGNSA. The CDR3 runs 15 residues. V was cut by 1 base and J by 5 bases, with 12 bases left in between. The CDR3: CASSLGSQGNNEQFF. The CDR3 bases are TGTGCCAGCAGCTTAGGAAGCCAGGGGAACAATGAGCAGTTCTTC.

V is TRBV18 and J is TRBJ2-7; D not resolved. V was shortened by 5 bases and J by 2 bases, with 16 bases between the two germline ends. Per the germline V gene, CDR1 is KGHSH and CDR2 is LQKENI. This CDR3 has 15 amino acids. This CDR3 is CASSSSAGHPYEQYF. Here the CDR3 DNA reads TGTGCCAGCTCATCAAGCGCCGGGCACCCCTACGAGCAGTACTTC. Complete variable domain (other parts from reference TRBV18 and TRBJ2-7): NAGVMQNPRHLVRRRGQEARLRCSPMKGHSHVYWYRQLPEEGLKFMVYLQKENIIDESGMPKERFSAEFPKEGPSILRIQQVVRGDSAAYFCASSSSAGHPYEQYFGPGTRLTVT.

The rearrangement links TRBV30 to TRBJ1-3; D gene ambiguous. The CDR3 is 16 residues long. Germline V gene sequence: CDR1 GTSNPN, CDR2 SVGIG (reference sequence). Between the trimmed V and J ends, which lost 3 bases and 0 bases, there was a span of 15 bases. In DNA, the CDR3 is TGTGCCTGGAGCGAGCCCCACAAGAGCTCTGGAAACACCATATATTTT. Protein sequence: CAWSEPHKSSGNTIYF.

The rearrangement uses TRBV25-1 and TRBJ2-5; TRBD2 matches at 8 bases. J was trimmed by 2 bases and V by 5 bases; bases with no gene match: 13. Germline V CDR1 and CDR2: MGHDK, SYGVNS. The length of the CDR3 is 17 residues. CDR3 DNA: TGTGCCAGCAGTCGCCTTCGGGGCGGGGGGCGGCAAGAGACCCAGTACTTC. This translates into CASSRLRGGGRQETQYF.

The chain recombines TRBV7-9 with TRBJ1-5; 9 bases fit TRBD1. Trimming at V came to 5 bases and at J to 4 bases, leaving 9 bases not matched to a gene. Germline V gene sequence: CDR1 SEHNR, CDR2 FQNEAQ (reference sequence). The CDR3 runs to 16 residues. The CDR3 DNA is TGTGCCAGCAGCCCGCGGACAGGGGAGGGGAATCAGCCCCAGCATTTT. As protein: CASSPRTGEGNQPQHF. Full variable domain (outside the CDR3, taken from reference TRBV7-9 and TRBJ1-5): DTGVSQNPRHKITKRGQNVTFRCDPISEHNRLYWYRQTLGQGPEFLTYFQNEAQLEKSRLLSDRFSAERPKGSFSTLEIQRTEQGDSAMYLCASSPRTGEGNQPQHFGDGTRLSIL.

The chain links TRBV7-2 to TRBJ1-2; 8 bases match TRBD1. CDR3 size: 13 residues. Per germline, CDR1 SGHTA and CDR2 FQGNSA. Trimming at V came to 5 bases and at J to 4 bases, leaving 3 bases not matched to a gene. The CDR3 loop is CASSDRGGYGYTF. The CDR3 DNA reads TGTGCCAGCAGCGACAGGGGTGGCTATGGCTACACCTTC.

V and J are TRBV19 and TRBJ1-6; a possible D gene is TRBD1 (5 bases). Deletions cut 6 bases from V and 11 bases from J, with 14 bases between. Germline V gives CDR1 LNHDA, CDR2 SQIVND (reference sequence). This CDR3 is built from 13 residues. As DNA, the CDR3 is TGTGCCAGTAGCACCATTGGGACCACACCCCTCCACTTT. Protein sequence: CASSTIGTTPLHF. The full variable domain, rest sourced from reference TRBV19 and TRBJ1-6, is DGGITQSPKYLFRKEGQNVTLSCEQNLNHDAMYWYRQDPGQGLRLIYYSQIVNDFQKGDIAEGYSVSREKKESFPLTVTSAQKNPTAFYLCASSTIGTTPLHFGNGTRLTVT.

CDR3 region: CASRPGQGGAFF. CDR3 nucleotides: TGTGCCAGTAGGCCGGGACAGGGGGGCGCTTTCTTT. The V gene is TRBV19, the J gene TRBJ1-1; 11 bases map to TRBD1. The CDR3 covers 12 residues. CDR1 is LNHDA and CDR2 is SQIVND in the germline V gene (reference sequence). J lost 11 bases, V lost 6 bases, and 5 bases had no gene match.